This is a list of T cell receptor beta chains from one sample in a study of cytomegalovirus exposure and HLA in healthy donors. Sequenced by immunoSEQ multiplex PCR; TCRdb stores in-frame clones only, minus some. The table lists 90,000 to 130,000 clones, nearly 97% of them singletons. Sequencing was done on a sample of PBMCs. Receptor source: a woman under 30 in good health and CMV-seronegative. Each CDR3 is given with its conserved first and last residue. The D gene is left open where the match is weak. Clone sizes are given selectively: once, few, many, or a class where the clone is expanded.

J gene: TRBJ1-1
D gene: TRBD1
V gene: TRBV7-8
clone size: NA
CDR3 length: 13
CDR3 protein: CASRRTGVTEAFF
CDR3 DNA: TGTGCCAGCAGGCGGACAGGGGTTACTGAAGCTTTCTTT

J gene: TRBJ2-3
D gene: TRBD2
V gene: TRBV7-8
clone size: NA
CDR3 length: 18
CDR3 protein: CASSPVKRGRNFTDTQYF
CDR3 DNA: TGTGCCAGCAGCCCGGTGAAGCGGGGGAGAAACTTCACAGATACGCAGTATTTT

J gene: TRBJ2-7
D gene: TRBD1
V gene: TRBV2
clone size: NA
CDR3 length: 14
CDR3 protein: CASKGTGATYEQYF
CDR3 DNA: TGTGCCAGCAAAGGGACAGGGGCGACCTACGAGCAGTACTTC

J gene: TRBJ1-2
D gene: TRBD1
V gene: TRBV28
clone size: NA
CDR3 length: 15
CDR3 protein: CASSLSGTGVGGYTF
CDR3 DNA: TGTGCCAGCAGTTTGTCCGGGACAGGGGTGGGTGGCTACACCTTC

J gene: TRBJ2-1
D gene: TRBD2
V gene: TRBV7-3
clone size: NA
CDR3 length: 16
CDR3 protein: CASSLAGGQVYNEQFF
CDR3 DNA: TGTGCCAGCAGCTTAGCGGGGGGGCAGGTCTACAATGAGCAGTTCTTC

J gene: TRBJ1-5
D gene: TRBD1
V gene: TRBV28
clone size: NA
CDR3 length: 14
CDR3 protein: CASTYRGVGQPQHF
CDR3 DNA: TGTGCCAGCACCTACAGGGGTGTGGGTCAGCCCCAGCATTTT

J gene: TRBJ2-1
D gene: NA
V gene: TRBV5-4
clone size: NA
CDR3 length: 11
CDR3 protein: CASSLINEQFF
CDR3 DNA: TGTGCCAGCAGCTTGATAAATGAGCAGTTCTTC

J gene: TRBJ2-1
D gene: TRBD1
V gene: TRBV6-5
clone size: NA
CDR3 length: 14
CDR3 protein: CASSYTGEYNEQFF
CDR3 DNA: TGTGCCAGCAGTTACACAGGGGAATACAATGAGCAGTTCTTC

J gene: TRBJ2-1
D gene: TRBD2
V gene: TRBV13
clone size: few
CDR3 length: 15
CDR3 protein: CASRVRLAVYNEQFF
CDR3 DNA: TGTGCCAGCAGGGTCCGCCTAGCGGTCTACAATGAGCAGTTCTTC

J gene: TRBJ2-6
D gene: NA
V gene: TRBV7-3
clone size: NA
CDR3 length: 18
CDR3 protein: CASSSGTTALSGANVLTF
CDR3 DNA: TGTGCCAGCAGCTCCGGGACAACCGCCCTTTCTGGGGCCAACGTCCTGACTTTC

J gene: TRBJ1-1
D gene: NA
V gene: TRBV5-6
clone size: once
CDR3 length: 13
CDR3 protein: CASSLTANTEAFF
CDR3 DNA: TGTGCCAGCAGTTTGACAGCGAACACTGAAGCTTTCTTT

J gene: TRBJ1-2
D gene: TRBD1
V gene: TRBV18
clone size: NA
CDR3 length: 15
CDR3 protein: CASSPGTGGGYGYTF
CDR3 DNA: TGTGCCAGCTCACCAGGGACAGGGGGCGGCTATGGCTACACCTTC

J gene: TRBJ2-2
D gene: TRBD2
V gene: TRBV2
clone size: NA
CDR3 length: 16
CDR3 protein: CASCVERGAYTGELFF
CDR3 DNA: TGTGCCAGCTGTGTGGAGCGGGGGGCTTACACCGGGGAGCTGTTTTTT

J gene: TRBJ1-1
D gene: NA
V gene: TRBV10-3
clone size: NA
CDR3 length: 15
CDR3 protein: CATNIRIPPEGEAFF
CDR3 DNA: TGTGCCACCAACATTCGAATACCTCCCGAGGGCGAAGCTTTCTTT

J gene: TRBJ2-1
D gene: TRBD1
V gene: TRBV7-9
clone size: once
CDR3 length: 18
CDR3 protein: CASSRRNLRDRGINEQFF
CDR3 DNA: TGTGCCAGCAGTCGGAGGAATTTACGGGACAGGGGAATCAATGAGCAGTTCTTC

J gene: TRBJ2-2
D gene: TRBD2
V gene: TRBV7-8
clone size: NA
CDR3 length: 15
CDR3 protein: CATPISGGVVGELFF
CDR3 DNA: TGTGCCACCCCAATTAGCGGGGGGGTTGTCGGGGAGCTGTTTTTT

J gene: TRBJ2-2
D gene: NA
V gene: TRBV29-1
clone size: NA
CDR3 length: 12
CDR3 protein: CSGRKNTGELFF
CDR3 DNA: TGCAGCGGGCGGAAGAACACCGGGGAGCTGTTTTTT

J gene: TRBJ2-3
D gene: TRBD2
V gene: TRBV13
clone size: once
CDR3 length: 18
CDR3 protein: CASSLVTSGGFRADTQYF
CDR3 DNA: TGTGCCAGCAGCTTAGTAACTAGCGGGGGGTTTCGGGCAGATACGCAGTATTTT

J gene: TRBJ1-1
D gene: NA
V gene: TRBV5-1
clone size: NA
CDR3 length: 12
CDR3 protein: CASSSRGTEAFF
CDR3 DNA: TGCGCCAGCAGCTCCCGAGGGACTGAAGCTTTCTTT

J gene: TRBJ1-2
D gene: TRBD1
V gene: TRBV5-1
clone size: NA
CDR3 length: 15
CDR3 protein: CASSLNPGGNYGYTF
CDR3 DNA: TGCGCCAGCAGCTTGAATCCAGGGGGTAACTATGGCTACACCTTC

J gene: TRBJ2-7
D gene: NA
V gene: TRBV9
clone size: NA
CDR3 length: 14
CDR3 protein: CASSVALGSYEQYF
CDR3 DNA: TGTGCCAGCAGCGTAGCTCTGGGCAGCTACGAGCAGTACTTC

J gene: TRBJ1-1
D gene: NA
V gene: TRBV4-2
clone size: NA
CDR3 length: 17
CDR3 protein: CASSQDLGRTRNTEAFF
CDR3 DNA: TGTGCCAGCAGCCAAGATTTAGGCAGGACTAGAAACACTGAAGCTTTCTTT

J gene: TRBJ1-3
D gene: TRBD1
V gene: TRBV28
clone size: NA
CDR3 length: 16
CDR3 protein: CASSAGQGFAGNTIYF
CDR3 DNA: TGTGCCAGCAGTGCCGGACAGGGATTCGCTGGAAACACCATATATTTT

J gene: TRBJ2-5
D gene: NA
V gene: TRBV23-1
clone size: NA
CDR3 length: 12
CDR3 protein: CASRTGQETQYF
CDR3 DNA: TGCGCCAGCAGGACAGGTCAAGAGACCCAGTACTTC

J gene: TRBJ2-3
D gene: NA
V gene: TRBV5-4
clone size: NA
CDR3 length: 15
CDR3 protein: CASSRPGEDTDTQYF
CDR3 DNA: TGTGCCAGCAGCCGACCGGGAGAAGACACAGATACGCAGTATTTT

J gene: TRBJ2-7
D gene: TRBD2
V gene: TRBV9
clone size: NA
CDR3 length: 15
CDR3 protein: CASSPGTSGSYEQYF
CDR3 DNA: TGTGCCAGCAGCCCTGGGACTAGCGGGTCCTACGAGCAGTACTTC

J gene: TRBJ1-5
D gene: TRBD1
V gene: TRBV2
clone size: NA
CDR3 length: 16
CDR3 protein: CASRYGTGGSYQPQHF
CDR3 DNA: TGTGCCAGCAGATACGGGACAGGGGGCTCCTATCAGCCCCAGCATTTT

J gene: TRBJ1-1
D gene: NA
V gene: TRBV27
clone size: NA
CDR3 length: 17
CDR3 protein: CASSFYRGLGSNTEAFF
CDR3 DNA: TGTGCCAGCAGTTTCTATAGGGGCCTGGGTTCGAACACTGAAGCTTTCTTT

J gene: TRBJ1-2
D gene: TRBD1
V gene: TRBV7-6
clone size: NA
CDR3 length: 17
CDR3 protein: CASSLGQGAGSVYGYTF
CDR3 DNA: TGTGCCAGCAGCTTAGGACAGGGGGCTGGTAGCGTTTATGGCTACACCTTC

J gene: TRBJ2-1
D gene: TRBD2
V gene: TRBV4-2
clone size: NA
CDR3 length: 15
CDR3 protein: CASSQERGGYNEQFF
CDR3 DNA: TGTGCCAGCAGCCAAGAGCGGGGGGGCTACAATGAGCAGTTCTTC

J gene: TRBJ2-7
D gene: NA
V gene: TRBV11-2
clone size: NA
CDR3 length: 15
CDR3 protein: CASSLGVADSYEQYF
CDR3 DNA: TGTGCCAGCAGCTTAGGTGTTGCGGACTCCTACGAGCAGTACTTC

J gene: TRBJ1-2
D gene: TRBD1
V gene: TRBV2
clone size: NA
CDR3 length: 13
CDR3 protein: CASSRGQGGGYTF
CDR3 DNA: TGTGCCAGCAGTCGTGGACAGGGTGGAGGCTACACCTTC

J gene: TRBJ2-3
D gene: TRBD2
V gene: TRBV7-6
clone size: NA
CDR3 length: 17
CDR3 protein: CASSLAGERGIGDTQYF
CDR3 DNA: TGTGCCAGCAGCTTAGCCGGCGAGCGGGGGATCGGAGATACGCAGTATTTT

J gene: TRBJ2-3
D gene: TRBD2
V gene: TRBV19
clone size: NA
CDR3 length: 19
CDR3 protein: CASSRGLAGGLLGTDTQYF
CDR3 DNA: TGTGCCAGTAGTAGGGGACTAGCGGGGGGACTCCTGGGCACAGATACGCAGTATTTT

J gene: TRBJ2-1
D gene: TRBD2
V gene: TRBV18
clone size: NA
CDR3 length: 13
CDR3 protein: CASSPDRGGEQFF
CDR3 DNA: TGTGCCAGCTCACCAGATCGGGGGGGTGAGCAGTTCTTC

J gene: TRBJ1-4
D gene: NA
V gene: TRBV4-2
clone size: NA
CDR3 length: 14
CDR3 protein: CASSQKIINEKLFF
CDR3 DNA: TGTGCCAGCAGCCAAAAAATTATTAATGAAAAACTGTTTTTT

J gene: TRBJ1-3
D gene: NA
V gene: TRBV4-1
clone size: NA
CDR3 length: 15
CDR3 protein: CASSQESSSGNTIYF
CDR3 DNA: TGCGCCAGCAGCCAAGAATCTAGCTCTGGAAACACCATATATTTT

J gene: TRBJ1-2
D gene: TRBD1
V gene: TRBV5-1
clone size: NA
CDR3 length: 16
CDR3 protein: CASSGKDRGLVYGYTF
CDR3 DNA: TGCGCCAGCAGCGGGAAGGACAGGGGGCTAGTCTATGGCTACACCTTC

J gene: TRBJ2-7
D gene: NA
V gene: TRBV5-1
clone size: NA
CDR3 length: 15
CDR3 protein: CASSLASGLNSEQYF
CDR3 DNA: TGCGCCAGCAGCTTGGCGTCAGGGCTAAACTCCGAGCAGTACTTC

J gene: TRBJ2-1
D gene: NA
V gene: TRBV7-4
clone size: NA
CDR3 length: 15
CDR3 protein: CASSGSISSYNEQFF
CDR3 DNA: TGTGCCAGCAGTGGGAGTATTTCCTCCTACAATGAGCAGTTCTTC

J gene: TRBJ2-5
D gene: NA
V gene: TRBV2
clone size: NA
CDR3 length: 13
CDR3 protein: CASSRQPTETQYF
CDR3 DNA: TGTGCAAGCAGCAGGCAGCCGACGGAGACCCAGTACTTC

J gene: TRBJ2-3
D gene: TRBD2
V gene: TRBV5-4
clone size: NA
CDR3 length: 18
CDR3 protein: CASSGETSGGGSTDTQYF
CDR3 DNA: TGTGCCAGCAGCGGGGAGACTAGCGGGGGGGGGAGCACAGATACGCAGTATTTT

J gene: TRBJ1-1
D gene: TRBD1
V gene: TRBV6-5
clone size: NA
CDR3 length: 14
CDR3 protein: CASSYGTGGTEAFF
CDR3 DNA: TGTGCCAGCAGTTACGGGACAGGGGGAACTGAAGCTTTCTTT

J gene: TRBJ1-1
D gene: NA
V gene: TRBV6-5
clone size: few
CDR3 length: 13
CDR3 protein: CASSYTRGTEAFF
CDR3 DNA: TGTGCCAGCAGTTATACCAGGGGCACTGAAGCTTTCTTT

J gene: TRBJ1-4
D gene: NA
V gene: TRBV27
clone size: NA
CDR3 length: 14
CDR3 protein: CASSGRGFNEKLFF
CDR3 DNA: TGTGCCAGCAGCGGGAGGGGATTTAATGAAAAACTGTTTTTT

J gene: TRBJ2-1
D gene: TRBD2
V gene: TRBV7-9
clone size: NA
CDR3 length: 15
CDR3 protein: CASSAGAVRGYEQFF
CDR3 DNA: TGTGCCAGCAGTGCAGGAGCTGTGCGGGGGTATGAGCAGTTCTTC

J gene: TRBJ1-5
D gene: NA
V gene: TRBV2
clone size: NA
CDR3 length: 14
CDR3 protein: CASSATGPGQPQHF
CDR3 DNA: TGTGCCAGCAGTGCGACAGGCCCGGGGCAGCCCCAGCATTTT

J gene: TRBJ2-3
D gene: TRBD1
V gene: TRBV4-1
clone size: once
CDR3 length: 17
CDR3 protein: CASSQIPGTGNADTQYF
CDR3 DNA: TGCGCCAGCAGCCAAATACCCGGGACAGGGAACGCAGATACGCAGTATTTT

J gene: TRBJ2-4
D gene: TRBD2
V gene: TRBV10-3
clone size: NA
CDR3 length: 16
CDR3 protein: CAISDTSGGRKNIQYF
CDR3 DNA: TGTGCCATCAGTGACACTAGCGGGGGGCGAAAAAACATTCAGTACTTC

J gene: TRBJ2-1
D gene: NA
V gene: TRBV7-9
clone size: NA
CDR3 length: 14
CDR3 protein: CASSLVLGVGEQFF
CDR3 DNA: TGTGCCAGCAGCTTAGTACTAGGAGTGGGTGAGCAGTTCTTC

J gene: TRBJ1-5
D gene: NA
V gene: TRBV2
clone size: NA
CDR3 length: 15
CDR3 protein: CASQRDTDSNQPQHF
CDR3 DNA: TGTGCCAGCCAACGGGACACCGATAGCAATCAGCCCCAGCATTTT

J gene: TRBJ1-2
D gene: TRBD1
V gene: TRBV27
clone size: NA
CDR3 length: 16
CDR3 protein: CASSLSLSTGDYGYTF
CDR3 DNA: TGTGCCAGCAGTTTATCCCTAAGTACAGGGGACTATGGCTACACCTTC

J gene: TRBJ1-3
D gene: TRBD1
V gene: TRBV2
clone size: NA
CDR3 length: 14
CDR3 protein: CASRDRVVGNTIYF
CDR3 DNA: TGTGCCAGCCGAGACAGGGTCGTTGGAAACACCATATATTTT

J gene: TRBJ2-3
D gene: NA
V gene: TRBV13
clone size: NA
CDR3 length: 11
CDR3 protein: CASSSAGVQYF
CDR3 DNA: TGTGCCAGCAGCTCGGCCGGGGTTCAGTATTTT

J gene: TRBJ1-5
D gene: NA
V gene: TRBV6-1
clone size: NA
CDR3 length: 15
CDR3 protein: CASRRDPGGNQPQHF
CDR3 DNA: TGTGCCAGCAGGCGGGACCCGGGGGGCAATCAGCCCCAGCATTTT

J gene: TRBJ2-5
D gene: TRBD1
V gene: TRBV10-3
clone size: NA
CDR3 length: 14
CDR3 protein: CAIRRGQGRETQYF
CDR3 DNA: TGTGCCATCAGGAGGGGACAGGGGAGGGAGACCCAGTACTTC

J gene: TRBJ1-2
D gene: TRBD1
V gene: TRBV6-1
clone size: NA
CDR3 length: 13
CDR3 protein: CASGGQGEYGYTF
CDR3 DNA: TGTGCCAGCGGGGGACAGGGGGAATATGGCTACACCTTC